This TCR beta chain derives from a study of cytomegalovirus exposure and HLA in healthy donors. This clone was seen once. This PCR relied on a set of 60 Vbeta primers and 13 Jbeta primers. The protocol was immunoSEQ multiplex PCR, while the TCRdb copy is restricted to in-frame clones and leaves out a portion. The sample lists roughly 150,000 clones, roughly 80% occurring once. CDR3 size: 15 residues. Germline V gives CDR1 LNHNV, CDR2 YYDKDF (reference sequence). V lost 4 bases and J lost 0, with 10 bases in between. The chain links TRBV15 to TRBJ2-1, with TRBD2 as a possible D gene (5 bases). The source of this sequence is a middle-aged man in good health and CMV-seropositive. The sequencing sample was made of PBMCs. CDR3 residues: CATSTSRDSYNEQFF. The CDR3 nucleotides are TGTGCCACCAGCACCTCCCGGGACTCCTACAATGAGCAGTTCTTC.